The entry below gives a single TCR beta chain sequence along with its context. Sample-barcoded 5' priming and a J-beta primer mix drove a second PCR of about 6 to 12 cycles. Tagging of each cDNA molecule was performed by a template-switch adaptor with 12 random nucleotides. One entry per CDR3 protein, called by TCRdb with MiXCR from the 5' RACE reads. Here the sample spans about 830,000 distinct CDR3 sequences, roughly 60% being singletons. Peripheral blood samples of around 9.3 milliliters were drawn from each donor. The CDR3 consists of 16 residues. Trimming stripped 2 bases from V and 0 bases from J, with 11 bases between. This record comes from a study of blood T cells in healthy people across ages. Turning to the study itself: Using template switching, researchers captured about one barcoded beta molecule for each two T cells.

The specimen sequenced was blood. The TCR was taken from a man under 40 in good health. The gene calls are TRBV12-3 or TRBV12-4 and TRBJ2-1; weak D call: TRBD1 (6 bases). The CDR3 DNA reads TGTGCCAGCAGTTTATGGGACACAAGCTCCTACAATGAGCAGTTCTTC. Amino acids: CASSLWDTSSYNEQFF.